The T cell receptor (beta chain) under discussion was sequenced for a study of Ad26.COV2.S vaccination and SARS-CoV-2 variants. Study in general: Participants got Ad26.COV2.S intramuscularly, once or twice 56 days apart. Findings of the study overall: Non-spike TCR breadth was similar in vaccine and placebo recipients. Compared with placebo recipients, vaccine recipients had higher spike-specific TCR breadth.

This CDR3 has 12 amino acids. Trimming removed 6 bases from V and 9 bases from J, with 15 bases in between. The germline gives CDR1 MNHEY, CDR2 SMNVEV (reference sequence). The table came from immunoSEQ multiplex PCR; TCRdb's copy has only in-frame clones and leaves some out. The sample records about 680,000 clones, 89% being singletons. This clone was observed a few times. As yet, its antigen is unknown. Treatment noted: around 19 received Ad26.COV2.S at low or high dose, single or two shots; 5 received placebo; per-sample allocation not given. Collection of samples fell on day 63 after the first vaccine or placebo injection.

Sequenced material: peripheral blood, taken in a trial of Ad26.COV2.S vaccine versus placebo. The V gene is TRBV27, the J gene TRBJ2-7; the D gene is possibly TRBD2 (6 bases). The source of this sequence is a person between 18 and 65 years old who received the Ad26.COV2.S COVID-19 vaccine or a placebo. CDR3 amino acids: CASSSPYGGQYF. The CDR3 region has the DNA TGTGCCAGCAGCTCCCCTTACGGGGGGCAGTACTTC.